This T cell receptor (beta chain) was documented in a study of T cell responses to AZD1222 COVID-19 vaccine. Assay used: immunoSEQ multiplex PCR; TCRdb lists only in-frame clones, some missing. The profile shows around 130,000 clones, around 84% of them singletons. A remark on this clone: Its antigen is undetermined.

This CDR3 is 15 amino acids long. Deletions cut 0 bases from V and 0 bases from J, with 12 bases between. CDR1 is SQVTM, CDR2 ANQGSEA, per germline. Whole-study results and caveats: CD4 TCRs associated with vaccination spanned spike, dominating at 160-218 and 743-854.

The V gene is TRBV29-1, the J gene TRBJ2-7; D call uncertain. This receptor was taken from an adult in good health. Sequences were derived from peripheral blood, sampled on day 0 of AZD1222 vaccination. As DNA, the CDR3 is TGCAGCGTTGAAGATCAGCCAGCAAACTCCTACGAGCAGTACTTC. It is translated as CSVEDQPANSYEQYF.